The sequence of this T cell receptor beta chain was determined in a study of T-cell memory formation after mild COVID-19. 5'RACE primed from the constant segment yielded TCR alpha and TCR beta cDNA libraries bearing sample barcodes and UMIs. TCRdb reprocessed the 5' RACE reads with MiXCR, giving one entry per CDR3 protein. The data contain under 400,000 distinct CDR3 sequences, over 25% of them singletons. V was shortened by 4 bases and J by 3 bases, with 9 bases between the two germline ends. This CDR3 has 14 residues. Germline CDR1 reads LNHNV; CDR2 reads YYDKDF (reference sequence). The receptor was derived from an adult woman who had mild COVID-19 (a few samples of this study predate the infection). Cell type and time point are not known. The V gene is TRBV15, the J gene TRBJ2-2; tentative D call: TRBD1 (5 bases). Sequencing was done on a sample of PBMCs or a T cell subset sorted from them (not recorded which). This chain's CDR3 is CATSKLGDTGELFF. The CDR3 DNA follows: TGTGCCACCAGCAAGCTAGGGGACACCGGGGAGCTGTTTTTT.